The clone carrying this T cell receptor (beta chain) was seen many times. This specimen comes from a study of T-cell reconstitution after alpha-beta-depleted transplantation in children. Construction of the TCRbeta library involved unique molecular identifiers. TCRdb fed the PCR reads into MiXCR, producing one record per CDR3 protein. The table has 200,000 to 300,000 distinct CDR3 sequences, more than 10% seen once; the top ten hold roughly 2.6%. The clonotype originates from a human donor who donated a stem cell graft to a child with acute lymphoblastic leukemia. The material sequenced was PBMCs from the stem cell graft donor, taken from the stem cell graft.

The CDR3 here is CASSLVGDSGNTIYF. In DNA, the CDR3 is TGCGCCAGCAGCTTGGTGGGAGACTCTGGAAACACCATATATTTT. The V and J genes are TRBV5-1 and TRBJ1-3; no reliable D call. From germline, CDR1 is SGHRS and CDR2 YFSETQ. With 0 bases removed from V and 0 bases from J, the gap between germline ends came to 7 bases. This CDR3 is built from 15 residues.